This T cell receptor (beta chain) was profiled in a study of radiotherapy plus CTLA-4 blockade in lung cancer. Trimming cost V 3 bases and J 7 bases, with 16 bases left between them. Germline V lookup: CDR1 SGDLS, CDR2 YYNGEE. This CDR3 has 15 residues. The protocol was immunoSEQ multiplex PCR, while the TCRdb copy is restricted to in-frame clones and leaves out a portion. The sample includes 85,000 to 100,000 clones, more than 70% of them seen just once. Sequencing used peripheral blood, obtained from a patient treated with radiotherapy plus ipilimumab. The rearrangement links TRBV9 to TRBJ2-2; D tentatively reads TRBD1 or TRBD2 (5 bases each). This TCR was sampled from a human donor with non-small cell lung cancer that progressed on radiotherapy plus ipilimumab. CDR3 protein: CASSAFEGLGGELFF. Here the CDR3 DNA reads TGTGCCAGCAGCGCATTCGAGGGGTTGGGCGGGGAGCTGTTTTTT.